This TCR beta chain was retrieved from a study of shared clonotypes between healthy human individuals. After removal of 0 bases from V and 1 base from J, the junction contained 4 bases not matched to a gene. The germline V gene encodes CDR1 MNHEY and CDR2 SVGAGI. This CDR3 region has 16 residues. This clone appeared once. Its antigen is unknown. Study-level findings and limits: Despite large depth, rarefaction showed incomplete sorted-subset sequencing. With a handful of donors compared, roughly 5% of naive CD4 clonotypes were shared.

This table comes from immunoSEQ multiplex PCR, and its TCRdb copy is limited to in-frame clones, with some not included. In the table there are about a million clones, 60% to 85% of which are singletons. This sequence was found in a man between 18 and 35 years old in good health. Some clones in this sample may be carry-over from other donors' samples. The sequencing sample was made of memory CD4+ T cells from PBMCs. The sample's subset: CD45RA-negative fraction. The chain combines TRBV6-5 with TRBJ2-5, with 8 bases fitting TRBD1. Here the CDR3 DNA reads TGTGCCAGCAGTTACTCGTGGCAGGGGGCCCAAGAGACCCAGTACTTC. Protein sequence: CASSYSWQGAQETQYF.